The following is a T cell receptor (beta chain) sequence with its context. The data are from a study of patients and donors after allogeneic stem cell transplantation. TCRdb independently ran MiXCR on the RT-PCR reads; one entry per CDR3 protein. The sample shows 150,000 to 250,000 distinct CDR3 sequences, roughly 40% of them seen only once. V dropped 1 base and J dropped 7; count of bases not matched to a gene: 19. CDR1 LGHNA and CDR2 YSLEER come from the germline V gene. The CDR3 is 19 amino acids. The sample was blood, either unsorted or a sorted T cell fraction (not recorded which). This clonotype was sampled from a human donor who was either an allogeneic HSCT recipient or a stem cell or donor lymphocyte infusion donor (not recorded which). It is not recorded whose cells these are; they may come from a transplant donor. This chain links TRBV4-3 with TRBJ2-1, with 7 bases aligning to TRBD2. The CDR3, as DNA: TGCGCCAGCAGCCAAGTGAGACAGCCTCTAGCGGACCTGAGGAATGAGCAGTTCTTC. Translation: CASSQVRQPLADLRNEQFF.